Listed here is a single TCR beta chain. This entry is derived from a study of regulatory T cells in long-lasting Graves disease. According to the study, TCR beta libraries were built with iRepertoire HTBI primers and CDR3-region Arm-PCR. MiXCR, run by TCRdb on the multiplex PCR reads, gives a single entry per CDR3 protein. This sample yields over 200,000 distinct CDR3 sequences, of which around 19% are seen a single time; roughly 15% belongs to the top ten. Time point here: newly diagnosed GD, antithyroid drugs for less than 3 months. PBMCs provided the RNA from which the TCR library was made. The CDR3 has 15 amino acids. Germline V gene lookup returns CDR1 LGHDT and CDR2 YNNKEL (reference sequence). J gave up 8 bases and V 3 bases, and 7 bases lay outside the gene matches. The same sample was also used in a study of T cells in Graves' hyperthyroidism and ophthalmopathy.

The sequence derives from a woman aged 25 to 39 with Graves disease. The sample consisted of peripheral blood mononuclear cells (PBMCs), taken at new diagnosis, from a patient treated with antithyroid drugs. The genes are TRBV3-1 and TRBJ1-3; TRBD1 agrees at 10 bases. This CDR3 reads CASSHEGQGFYTIYF. The CDR3 bases are TGTGCCAGCAGCCACGAGGGACAGGGGTTTTACACCATATATTTT.